Listed here are 16 T cell receptor beta chains from one sample, sequenced in a study of blood T cells in healthy people across ages. The second PCR ran roughly 7 to 12 cycles with a sample-barcoded 5' primer and J-beta primers. TCRdb itself ran the 5' RACE reads through MiXCR, one entry per CDR3 protein. Here the sample spans roughly 800,000 distinct CDR3 sequences, 58% being singletons. What was sequenced was blood. The receptors come from a man in his thirties or forties in good health.

The chain uses TRBV20-1 and TRBJ1-2; 7 bases agree with TRBD1. CDR3 size: 13 residues. V shed 5 bases, J shed 6 bases, and the junction held 9 bases outside the gene matches. Germline lookup yields CDR1 DFQATT and CDR2 SNEGSKA (reference sequence). CDR3 sequence (DNA): TGCAGTGCTCGATTGACAGGGTGGGATGGCTACACCTTC. Amino acids: CSARLTGWDGYTF.

The V and J genes are TRBV5-1 and TRBJ2-1; D not certain. CDR1 SGHRS and CDR2 YFSETQ come from the germline V gene. There are 16 residues in the CDR3. Trimming took off 4 bases at V and 0 bases at J, with 14 bases between the two ends. As DNA, the CDR3 is TGCGCCAGCAGCCTGGGGATGGGCGGCTCCTACAATGAGCAGTTCTTC. Its protein is CASSLGMGGSYNEQFF.

The chain uses TRBV7-2 and TRBJ2-3; 7 nucleotides align to TRBD2. The length of the CDR3 is 16 residues. In germline, CDR1 is SGHTA, CDR2 FQGNSA. The trim removed 3 bases at V and 4 bases at J, leaving 10 bases unmatched. The CDR3 DNA reads as TGTGCCAGCAGCTTCCCGGGCTGGGAGGGCCCAGATACGCAGTATTTT. Translated, it gives CASSFPGWEGPDTQYF.

CDR3 bases: TGTGCCGGCCGGGACAGGGGATGGTGGGAGCAGTACTTC. Translated: CAGRDRGWWEQYF. The chain links TRBV30 to TRBJ2-7; 10 positions match TRBD1. The germline V gene has CDR1 GTSNPN and CDR2 SVGIG (reference sequence). The CDR3 consists of 13 residues. V was clipped by 8 bases and J by 7 bases; unmatched bases: 11. Drawing the rest from reference TRBV30 and TRBJ2-7, the complete variable domain is SQTIHQWPATLVQPVGSPLSLECTVEGTSNPNLYWYRQAAGRGLQLLFYSVGIGQISSEVPQNLSASRPQDRQFILSSKKLLLSDSGFYLCAGRDRGWWEQYFGPGTRLTVT.

The chain employs TRBV18 and TRBJ2-7; D might be TRBD1 or TRBD2, each matching 5 bases. The CDR3 runs 15 residues. The ends were cut back, 3 bases at V and 0 bases at J, with 12 bases in the middle. Germline lookup yields CDR1 KGHSH and CDR2 LQKENI. CDR3 residues: CASSPEAGTSYEQYF. The CDR3 nucleotides read TGTGCCAGCTCACCTGAGGCAGGGACCTCCTACGAGCAGTACTTC. Complete variable domain (other parts from reference TRBV18 and TRBJ2-7): NAGVMQNPRHLVRRRGQEARLRCSPMKGHSHVYWYRQLPEEGLKFMVYLQKENIIDESGMPKERFSAEFPKEGPSILRIQQVVRGDSAAYFCASSPEAGTSYEQYFGPGTRLTVT.

J is TRBJ2-7 and V is TRBV27; D not certain. The CDR3 is 13 amino acids. Trimming left V 5 bases short and J 7 bases short, with 15 bases between. Germline loops: CDR1 MNHEY, CDR2 SMNVEV (reference sequence). DNA of the CDR3: TGTGCCAGCAGTCCCCCCGGTGAGACGGAGCAGTACTTC. It yields the protein CASSPPGETEQYF.

This clonotype was observed many times. V is TRBV20-1 and J is TRBJ2-1; D possibly corresponds to TRBD2 (6 bases). Germline-derived CDR1 and CDR2 are DFQATT and SNEGSKA (reference sequence). The germline V and J ends were trimmed by 8 bases and 8 bases, with 19 bases remaining between them. The CDR3 has 13 residues. The DNA of the CDR3 is TGCAGTTTTCAGGAGGGTCGAAGGGATGAGCAGTTCTTC. Encoded protein: CSFQEGRRDEQFF.

This clonotype showed up just a few times. This chain joins TRBV18 and TRBJ2-5; D unresolved. Germline V gene sequence: CDR1 KGHSH, CDR2 LQKENI. With 7 bases removed from V and 2 bases from J, the gap between germline ends came to 17 bases. This CDR3 has 15 residues. In DNA form, the CDR3 reads TGTGCCAGCTTCTCCTCGGGTTCTGGACAAGAGACCCAGTACTTC. Its protein product is CASFSSGSGQETQYF.

This clonotype turned up a few times. The CDR3, as DNA: TGCGCCAGCAGAAGGGAGGGCGAGCAGTACTTC. It encodes CASRREGEQYF. The V call is TRBV5-1, the J call TRBJ2-5; TRBD2 agrees at 7 bases. The J call may be wrong; the DNA end is better matched by TRBJ2-7. There are 11 residues in the CDR3. Germline V gene sequence: CDR1 SGHRS, CDR2 YFSETQ.

This clonotype occurred a few times. The rearrangement joins TRBV9 to TRBJ2-7; 9 positions match TRBD1. Germline CDR1 and CDR2: SGDLS and YYNGEE. V gave up 2 bases and J gave up 3 bases; unmatched junction bases: 3. The CDR3 is 14 residues long. The CDR3 region is CASSVGQGDYEQYF. Here the CDR3 DNA reads TGTGCCAGCAGCGTGGGACAGGGAGACTACGAGCAGTACTTC.

This sequence joins TRBV7-9 and TRBJ2-4; possible D gene TRBD1, 5 bases. Near its end, the DNA agrees better with TRBJ2-5, so the J call may be wrong. Germline assignment: CDR1 SEHNR and CDR2 FQNEAQ (reference sequence). CDR3 size: 15 residues. The CDR3 is CASSPVAGLQETQYF. The CDR3 DNA sequence: TGTGCCAGCAGCCCCGTGGCAGGGCTCCAAGAGACCCAGTACTTC.

The V and J genes are TRBV29-1 and TRBJ2-3; weak D call: TRBD1 (6 bases). The CDR3 consists of 12 residues. The ends were cut back, 7 bases at V and 4 bases at J, with 12 bases in the middle. The germline V gene encodes CDR1 SQVTM and CDR2 ANQGSEA. Here the CDR3 reads CSGGHTPDTQYF. The CDR3 coding sequence is TGCAGCGGGGGACATACGCCAGATACGCAGTATTTT.

The chain couples TRBV11-2 to TRBJ2-7; the D gene is possibly TRBD2 (7 bases). The germline V and J ends were trimmed by 2 bases and 4 bases, with 15 bases remaining between them. Germline V gene lookup returns CDR1 SGHAT and CDR2 FQNNGV. CDR3 size: 15 residues. The DNA of the CDR3 is TGTGCCAGCAGCTTAATCTGGGGGGGCATATACGAGCAGTACTTC. Its protein is CASSLIWGGIYEQYF.

This chain joins TRBV27 and TRBJ2-7; 9 bases match TRBD2. The CDR3 spans 14 residues. J lost 3 bases, V lost 6 bases, and 6 bases had no gene match. CDR1 is MNHEY and CDR2 is SMNVEV in the germline V gene (reference sequence). The CDR3 spells CASRLAGRNYEQYF. The CDR3 DNA follows: TGTGCCAGCAGACTAGCGGGCCGAAACTACGAGCAGTACTTC.

This chain joins TRBV29-1 and TRBJ2-4, with 11 bases identical to TRBD2. From germline, CDR1 is SQVTM and CDR2 ANQGSEA. The ends lost 4 bases at V and 7 bases at J; junction bases unmatched: 9. This CDR3 has 15 residues. The CDR3 DNA follows: TGCAGCGTTGCGGCGGCTAGCGGGGGGCTGAACATTCAGTACTTC. Its protein is CSVAAASGGLNIQYF.

V and J are TRBV12-3 or TRBV12-4 and TRBJ1-5; D is undetermined. Between the trimmed V and J ends, which lost 5 bases and 2 bases, there was a span of 13 bases. This CDR3 comprises 15 residues. DNA of the CDR3: TGTGCCAGCAGTAGGACGGCCGTGGGCAATCAGCCCCAGCATTTT. Its protein is CASSRTAVGNQPQHF.